This record concerns one T cell receptor (beta chain) sequence. Trimming stripped 5 bases from V and 2 bases from J, with 13 bases between. The CDR3 spans 14 residues. Germline CDR1 is SGHVS and CDR2 is FNYEAQ. Time point noted: pretreatment peripheral blood. The sample comes from a study of PD-L1 blockade in urothelial cancer. Only in-frame clones appear in the TCRdb table, and some are missing; sequencing was by immunoSEQ multiplex PCR. The table includes approximately 90,000 clones, over 80% detected once. The sequencing used PBMCs, collected around atezolizumab (anti-PD-L1) treatment. The V gene is TRBV7-6, the J gene TRBJ2-7, with a weak D call TRBD2 (7 bases). The source of this sequence is a man between 60 and 70 years old with urothelial cancer. In DNA, the CDR3 is TGTGCCAGCAGCGGGGGGGACACAGCCTACGAGCAGTACTTC. Translated, it gives CASSGGDTAYEQYF.